This T cell receptor (beta chain) was sequenced for a study of Graves' ophthalmopathy and Graves' hyperthyroidism. Overall study: In this cohort's terms, stable hyperthyroidism meant no ophthalmopathy by 18 months of follow-up.

Certain patients, namely those with other autoimmune diseases, uncontrolled infections, pregnancy or lactation, were excluded. Diagnosis relied on clinical symptoms, serum thyroxine, TRAb, thyroid ultrasound and orbital computed tomography. Overall study findings and caveats: Most thyroid-expanded clonotypes exceeding 0.001 frequency were also found in blood.

This clonotype was counted at least ten times. As yet, its antigen is unknown. From germline, CDR1 is SGDLS and CDR2 YYNGEE. V lost 4 bases and J 0 bases, leaving 13 bases between the germline ends. This CDR3 is 15 amino acids long. Amplification from RNA transcripts yielded the TCR beta CDR3 regions. HTBI-primed first-round RT-PCR preceded second-round multiplex PCR. TCRdb re-derived calls from the multiplex PCR reads in MiXCR, one entry per CDR3 protein. The sample has 500,000 to 700,000 distinct CDR3 sequences, under 40% seen once. Sequenced material: peripheral blood or thyroid tissue (not recorded which). The clonotype was recovered from an adult man with Graves' hyperthyroidism. This rearrangement joins TRBV9 to TRBJ1-2; unclear D gene. CDR3 sequence (DNA): TGTGCCAGCAGCAACGGTATCTTAGCTAACTATGGCTACACCTTC. This translates into CASSNGILANYGYTF. The complete variable domain, with remaining parts taken from reference TRBV9 and TRBJ1-2, reads DSGVTQTPKHLITATGQRVTLRCSPRSGDLSVYWYQQSLDQGLQFLIQYYNGEERAKGNILERFSAQQFPDLHSELNLSSLELGDSALYFCASSNGILANYGYTFGSGTRLTVV.